This TCR beta chain was identified in a study of Graves' ophthalmopathy and Graves' hyperthyroidism (dated by TCRdb to 2017 to 2018). Concerning the study at large: Peripheral blood was collected at initial diagnosis, before any treatment. In total, 120 to 150 blood samples were TCR-sequenced: some 43 ophthalmopathy, some 75 hyperthyroidism and some 17 hyperthyroidism-to-ophthalmopathy patients. The study used TCR beta repertoire signatures to distinguish Graves' ophthalmopathy from Graves' hyperthyroidism and to predict progression to ophthalmopathy. Following sample collection, hyperthyroidism patients were given methimazole at a starting dose of 30 mg daily, and ophthalmopathy patients were given high-dose intravenous methylprednisolone. An independent validation cohort comprised 18 hyperthyroidism patients and about 16 patients who later progressed from hyperthyroidism to ophthalmopathy. To explore V-J signatures that separate ophthalmopathy from hyperthyroidism, a discovery set of about 100 patients was enrolled, consisting of more than 40 with ophthalmopathy and 57 with stable hyperthyroidism. T-cell repertoires of thyroid tissue and blood were compared in five or six hyperthyroidism patients.

From the cysteine up to the phenylalanine, the CDR3 has a length of 14 residues. The read is trimmed to its CDR3 DNA, 42 bases read in frame from base 1. The germline V gene provides CDR1 MNHNS and CDR2 SASEGT. Findings and caveats that apply to the study as a whole: Among expanded thyroid clonotypes with frequency above 0.001, most also showed up in blood, which suggests that blood repertoires may reflect the thyroid immune response. Sample size was not predetermined statistically, and investigators were not blinded to group allocation. In cross-validation, the 13-signature model distinguished ophthalmopathy from stable hyperthyroidism with approximately 90% sensitivity and 81.08% specificity, while in the test set the corresponding values were roughly 80% and 75%. In validation, the model predicted ophthalmopathy progression with 55% to 71% sensitivity and approximately 78% specificity; 12 predicted patients were CT-confirmed with GO in a median of 6.5 months.

For repertoire sequencing, TCR beta CDR3 regions were amplified from RNA transcripts. HTBI primers and the Qiagen OneStep RT-PCR kit were used in a first-round RT-PCR, which was followed by a second-round multiplex PCR, size selection and purification. Libraries were sequenced on an Illumina HiSeq2000 using paired-end 100 bp reads. Turning to the authors' computational methods: Reads were processed with SOAPnuke, discarding reads with adapters, uncalled bases, mean Phred below 15, or no exact constant-primer or identifier match. COPE v1.2.5 was used to merge the high-quality paired reads. Clonotypes were defined as unique nucleotide sequences and were aligned to IMGT TRB V, D and J references using MiTCR v1.1. The analysis was limited to V-J combinations with a frequency above 0.0001, which together covered 99.2% of repertoires. A TCR clonal expansion and chaos score per V-J combination was defined as the ratio of F50 clonal expansion to chaos observed in the TCRdist matrix. Welch's t-statistics and random forest were used to reduce features to 13 V-J combinations, which were fed into a naive Bayes classifier. The similarity between thyroid and blood repertoires was quantified using the Morisita-Horn index. TCRdb's own reprocessing of the public reads used fastp at Q25 and MiXCR and kept productive beta chains. Each record represents a unique CDR3 protein, reported with the most common genes and DNA among its rows. The V and J calls follow TCRdb's processing rather than the paper's. This sample gives 300,000 or so distinct CDR3 sequences in total; about 17% of them show up just once. The top ten clones comprise 10% to 15% of the sample.

Ophthalmopathy patients were characterized by moderately to severely active disease, a Clinical Activity Score of at least 3, a NOSPECS grade of at least 4, and a disease duration under 3 months. Patients were excluded if they had other autoimmune diseases, uncontrolled infections, pregnancy or lactation. Clinical symptoms, serum thyroxine, TRAb, thyroid ultrasound and orbital computed tomography formed the basis of the diagnosis. Using Ficoll-Paque density gradient centrifugation, PBMCs were isolated from 9.5 to 10 ml of fresh peripheral blood. Total RNA was extracted with Trizol reagent and quality-checked on an Agilent 2100 Bioanalyzer. This clonotype was picked up a small number of times. This receptor's antigen is unknown. One end of the junction fails to match germline, which may point to a read error.

This sequence originates from an adult man with Graves' ophthalmopathy. The receptor chain draws on TRBV6-1 and TRBJ2-7, and TRBD1 aligns with 7 junction nucleotides. The sample was peripheral blood. CDR3 protein: CASRDLDRAYEQCF. The DNA is as follows: TGTGCCAGCAGAGACCTCGACAGGGCCTACGAGCAGTGCTTC.